This T cell receptor (beta chain) appears in the sequencing data of a study of blood T cell repertoires in COVID-19. The method was immunoSEQ multiplex PCR; TCRdb's version includes in-frame clones alone and lacks a portion of them. The repertoire holds over 90,000 clones, with roughly 80% as singletons. There are 17 residues in the CDR3. CDR1 and CDR2 (germline): SGHVS, FQNEAQ. V dropped 1 base and J dropped 5 bases, with 21 bases sitting between them. This clone was seen only a few times. The sample consisted of peripheral blood. The sequence derives from a human donor in a cohort sampled during active COVID-19. V and J are TRBV7-8 and TRBJ2-7; weak D call: TRBD1 (6 bases). The CDR3: CASSLVFSGRGKNEQYF. CDR3 DNA sequence: TGTGCCAGCAGCTTAGTTTTCTCGGGCAGGGGTAAAAACGAGCAGTACTTC.